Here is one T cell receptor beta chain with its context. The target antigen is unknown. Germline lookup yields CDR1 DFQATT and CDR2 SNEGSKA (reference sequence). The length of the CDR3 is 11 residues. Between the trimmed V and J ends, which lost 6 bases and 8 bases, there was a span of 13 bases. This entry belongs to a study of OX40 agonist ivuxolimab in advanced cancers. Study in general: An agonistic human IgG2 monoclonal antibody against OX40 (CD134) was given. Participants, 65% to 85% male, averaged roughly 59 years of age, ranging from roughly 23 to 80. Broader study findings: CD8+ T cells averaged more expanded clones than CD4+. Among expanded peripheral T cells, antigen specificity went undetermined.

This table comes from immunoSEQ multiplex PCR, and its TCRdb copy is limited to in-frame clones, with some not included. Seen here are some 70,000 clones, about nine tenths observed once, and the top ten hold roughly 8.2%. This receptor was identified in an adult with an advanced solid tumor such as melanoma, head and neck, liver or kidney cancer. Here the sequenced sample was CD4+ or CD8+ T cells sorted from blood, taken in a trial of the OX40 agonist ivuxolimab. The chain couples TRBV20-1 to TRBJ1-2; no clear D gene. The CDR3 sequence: CSARSGEGYTF. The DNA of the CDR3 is TGCAGTGCAAGGAGTGGGGAAGGCTACACCTTC.